One and the same sample provided the 27 T cell receptor beta chains below, sequenced in a study of early T cells in non-severe SARS-CoV-2 infection. MiXCR was run by TCRdb on the 5' RACE reads, yielding one entry per CDR3 protein. The table includes tens of thousands of distinct CDR3 sequences, approximately 13% detected once. The sample consisted of whole blood. All receptors come from an adult who was a healthcare worker with PCR-confirmed SARS-CoV-2 infection or an uninfected control (not recorded which).

The genes are TRBV6-5 and TRBJ1-3, with D possibly being TRBD1 (5 bases). CDR1 and CDR2 from the germline V gene are MNHEY and SVGAGI. This CDR3 comprises 14 residues. V lost 1 base to trimming and J lost 2 bases, with 6 bases between them. CDR3 residues: CASSYWGAGNTIYF. CDR3 coding DNA: TGTGCCAGCAGTTACTGGGGGGCTGGAAACACCATATATTTT.

Only a few counts were recorded for this clonotype. Since the CDR3 does not end with the conserved phenylalanine or tryptophan, this likely comes from a read error. This chain links TRBV19 with TRBJ1-2, with unresolved D. V lost 3 bases and J 4 bases, leaving 18 bases between the germline ends. The CDR3 runs to 16 residues. The germline V gene has CDR1 LNHDA and CDR2 SQIVND (reference sequence). Written as DNA, the CDR3 is TGTGCCAGTAGTATCCCTGGTTTAGGGAATACCTATGGCTACACCCTC. The encoded protein is CASSIPGLGNTYGYTL.

This chain joins TRBV29-1 and TRBJ2-5; TRBD2 agrees at 16 bases. CDR3 length: 17 residues. CDR1 SQVTM and CDR2 ANQGSEA come from the germline V gene. V lost 4 bases to trimming and J lost 1 base; unmatched junction nucleotides: 6. In nucleotides, the CDR3 is TGCAGCGTTGGGGGACTAGCGGGAGGGACCGTCCAAGAGACCCAGTACTTC. This codes for CSVGGLAGGTVQETQYF.

This clonotype was seen only a few times. V and J are TRBV7-9 and TRBJ2-2; D is unclear. The CDR3 is 14 amino acids. CDR1 is SEHNR, CDR2 FQNEAQ, per germline (reference sequence). Trimming took 4 bases from V and 4 from J, leaving 10 bases between them. DNA for the CDR3: TGTGCCAGCAGCTCCGACGGCCTCACCGGGGAGCTGTTTTTT. The encoded protein is CASSSDGLTGELFF.

This clonotype was seen more than once but under ten times. V and J are TRBV30 and TRBJ1-5, with D possibly matching TRBD1 (6 bases). The CDR3 contains 16 residues. Germline CDR1 and CDR2: GTSNPN and SVGIG (reference sequence). The V gene lost 0 bases and the J gene lost 3 bases, with 15 bases spanning the gap. In DNA, the CDR3 is TGTGCCTGGAGTGTAAGGGCAGGGGTCTTCAATCAGCCCCAGCATTTT. Translated: CAWSVRAGVFNQPQHF.

This clonotype was seen at least ten times. The chain is built from TRBV9 and TRBJ2-5; 15 bases map to TRBD2. CDR1 SGDLS and CDR2 YYNGEE come from the germline V gene. This CDR3 spans 17 amino acids. V trimming: 3 bases; J trimming: 5 bases; junction bases outside the gene matches: 8. The CDR3 coding sequence is TGTGCCAGCAGCGACGGACTAGCGGGAGGGCCGAGGGAGACCCAGTACTTC. It is translated as CASSDGLAGGPRETQYF. The full variable domain, its missing parts supplied by reference TRBV9 and TRBJ2-5, is DSGVTQTPKHLITATGQRVTLRCSPRSGDLSVYWYQQSLDQGLQFLIQYYNGEERAKGNILERFSAQQFPDLHSELNLSSLELGDSALYFCASSDGLAGGPRETQYFGPGTRLLVL.

The rearrangement uses TRBV10-3 and TRBJ2-3; the D is unclear. With 7 bases removed from V and 5 bases from J, the gap between germline ends came to 13 bases. This CDR3 has 13 amino acids. Germline loops: CDR1 ENHRY, CDR2 SYGVKD. The DNA of the CDR3 is TGTGCCATCACGGCCGGATCGCAAGATACGCAGTATTTT. Encoded protein: CAITAGSQDTQYF.

This chain joins TRBV21-1 and TRBJ2-4; TRBD1, as called in the table, went unchecked against the DNA. TRBV21-1 is a known pseudogene. The CDR3 totals 14 residues. CDR3 in amino acids: CASSSAVRENIQYF. For the CDR3, the DNA is TGTGCCAGCAGCTCCGCGGTCAGGGAAAACATTCAGTACTTC.

This clonotype has more than one count but fewer than ten. The chain couples TRBV20-1 to TRBJ2-1; the match to TRBD2 covers 7 bases. The V segment lost 5 bases and the J segment 9 bases; nucleotides outside the gene matches: 10. This CDR3 has 13 amino acids. CDR1 is DFQATT and CDR2 is SNEGSKA in the germline V gene (reference sequence). The CDR3 spells CSAQPTSAGEQFF. In nucleotides, the CDR3 is TGCAGTGCTCAGCCTACTAGCGCCGGTGAGCAGTTCTTC.

This clonotype appeared a few times. The chain recombines TRBV14 with TRBJ2-5; the D gene is possibly TRBD1 (6 bases). Trimming cost V 5 bases and J 4 bases, with 14 bases left between them. From germline, CDR1 is SGHDN and CDR2 FVKESK. The CDR3 is 14 amino acids. In DNA, the CDR3 is TGTGCCAGCAGCTACGGACAGCTGGCAGAGACCCAGTACTTC. This sequence encodes CASSYGQLAETQYF.

The chain combines TRBV12-3 or TRBV12-4 with TRBJ1-2, with D perhaps matching TRBD1 (5 bases). Trimming took off 6 bases at V and 5 bases at J, with 19 bases between the two ends. The CDR3 contains 15 residues. In nucleotides, the CDR3 is TGTGCCAGCAGGCCGACAGCAGGCCTCCCATATGGCTACACCTTC. Translation: CASRPTAGLPYGYTF.

This clonotype was detected a few times. The chain combines TRBV2 with TRBJ2-1, with D unclear. This CDR3 region has 11 residues. In germline, CDR1 is SNHLY, CDR2 FYNNEI. The V gene lost 6 bases and the J gene lost 3 bases, with 3 bases spanning the gap. The CDR3 DNA reads TGTGCCAGCAGCGACTACAATGAGCAGTTCTTC. This sequence encodes CASSDYNEQFF.

This rearrangement joins TRBV20-1 to TRBJ2-6; D is undetermined. V was pared by 0 bases and J by 4 bases, with 10 bases between. The germline V gene encodes CDR1 DFQATT and CDR2 SNEGSKA (reference sequence). The CDR3 contains 15 residues. The DNA of the CDR3 is TGCAGTGCTAGAGAAAGGATGGGGGGGGCCAACGTCCTGACTTTC. Translating gives CSARERMGGANVLTF.

This rearrangement joins TRBV15 to TRBJ2-1; D unclear. Between the trimmed V and J ends, which lost 0 bases and 2 bases, there was a span of 8 bases. CDR1 and CDR2 from the germline V gene are LNHNV and YYDKDF (reference sequence). The CDR3 is 15 amino acids. The CDR3 is CATSREASPYNEQFF. In nucleotides, the CDR3 is TGTGCCACCAGCAGAGAGGCCAGCCCCTACAATGAGCAGTTCTTC.

This sequence joins TRBV19 and TRBJ2-2; a possible D gene is TRBD1 (6 bases). This CDR3 has 16 amino acids. The germline gives CDR1 LNHDA, CDR2 SQIVND (reference sequence). V lost 4 bases, J lost 4 bases, and 16 bases lay in between. This CDR3 is CASSTARDRTTGELFF. The CDR3 DNA follows: TGTGCCAGTAGTACGGCCCGTGACAGGACCACCGGGGAGCTGTTTTTT.

This clonotype has a handful of counts. V and J are TRBV19 and TRBJ2-4, with D unresolved. The CDR3 has 13 amino acids. CDR1 and CDR2 from the germline V gene are LNHDA and SQIVND (reference sequence). Trimming left V 1 base short and J 9 bases short, with 10 bases between. CDR3 nucleotide sequence: TGTGCCAGTAGTATAGGTGTCAGAGGCATTCAGTACTTC. This sequence encodes CASSIGVRGIQYF.

The rearrangement joins TRBV4-2 to TRBJ1-2, with a weak D call TRBD1 (5 bases). CDR3 length equals 14 residues. Trimming stripped 0 bases from V and 7 bases from J, with 12 bases between. In germline, CDR1 is LGHNA, CDR2 YNFKEQ. CDR3 nucleotides: TGTGCCAGCAGCCAAGATAAGGGGATCGGTGGCTACACCTTC. Its translation is CASSQDKGIGGYTF.

This clonotype has a handful of counts. The chain recombines TRBV15 with TRBJ2-2, with 8 bases matching TRBD1. The CDR3 sequence is 16 residues long. CDR1 is LNHNV and CDR2 is YYDKDF in the germline V gene (reference sequence). Unmatched junction bases numbered 9, after V lost 3 bases and J lost 6 bases. In nucleotides, the CDR3 is TGTGCCACCAGCAGGGTCAGGGGGCTTAACCCCGGGGAGCTGTTTTTT. This translates into CATSRVRGLNPGELFF.

This clonotype was counted only a few times. The V and J genes are TRBV10-3 and TRBJ2-7; 9 positions agree with TRBD2. Germline loops: CDR1 ENHRY, CDR2 SYGVKD. The CDR3 length is 15 residues. V lost 0 bases and J lost 4; bases outside the gene matches: 4. For the CDR3, the DNA is TGTGCCATCAGTGAGTCGGCGGGAGGGCCGTACGAGCAGTACTTC. This encodes CAISESAGGPYEQYF.

This sequence joins TRBV7-9 and TRBJ2-1, with D tentatively TRBD2 (5 bases). Germline V gives CDR1 SEHNR, CDR2 FQNEAQ (reference sequence). The CDR3 is 18 amino acids. Between the trimmed V and J ends, which lost 5 bases and 2 bases, there was a span of 22 bases. The CDR3 bases are TGTGCCAGCAGCCCTGGACTGGGCTACGTTTCGGCCTACAATGAGCAGTTCTTC. Translation gives CASSPGLGYVSAYNEQFF.

CDR3 region: CASSFGQGIDEQYF. DNA for the CDR3: TGTGCCAGCAGCTTTGGTCAGGGAATTGACGAGCAGTACTTC. The V gene is TRBV7-9, the J gene TRBJ2-7; D may be TRBD1 (5 bases). V lost 3 bases, J lost 5 bases, and 14 bases lay in between. CDR1 is SEHNR and CDR2 is FQNEAQ in the germline V gene (reference sequence). This CDR3 region has 14 residues.

The table lists this clonotype with many counts. The chain is built from TRBV15 and TRBJ2-7; no clear D gene. Per germline, CDR1 LNHNV and CDR2 YYDKDF (reference sequence). The CDR3 contains 15 residues. With 0 bases removed from V and 0 bases from J, the gap between germline ends came to 9 bases. The CDR3 loop reads CATSRDRASSYEQYF. CDR3 sequence (DNA): TGTGCCACCAGCAGAGATCGGGCAAGCTCCTACGAGCAGTACTTC.

Ten or more counts support this clonotype. This chain links TRBV7-3 with TRBJ2-3; 14 bases match TRBD2. CDR1 SGHTA and CDR2 FQGTGA come from the germline V gene. The CDR3 covers 16 residues. V lost 3 bases to trimming and J lost 6 bases; unmatched junction nucleotides: 5. The CDR3 sequence is CASSLGLAGDPDTQYF. CDR3 nucleotide sequence: TGTGCCAGCAGCTTGGGACTAGCGGGGGACCCGGATACGCAGTATTTT.

V gene TRBV27 combines with J gene TRBJ2-4; unclear D gene. The CDR3 spans 13 residues. Trimming removed 6 bases from V and 0 bases from J, with 6 bases in between. Germline V gene lookup returns CDR1 MNHEY and CDR2 SMNVEV (reference sequence). This chain's CDR3 is CASRGLAKNIQYF. DNA of the CDR3: TGTGCCAGCAGAGGGCTAGCCAAAAACATTCAGTACTTC.

This clonotype was observed a few times. The V gene is TRBV20-1, the J gene TRBJ2-7, with D perhaps given as TRBD1 or TRBD2 (5 bases each). The V gene's germline CDR1 is DFQATT and CDR2 SNEGSKA (reference sequence). V was trimmed by 6 bases and J by 0 bases, leaving 15 bases between them. This CDR3 spans 14 amino acids. CDR3 nucleotides: TGCAGTGCGGGGGACCCACGAAGCTCCTACGAGCAGTACTTC. This translates into CSAGDPRSSYEQYF.

This clonotype was detected only a few times. The V gene is TRBV24-1, the J gene TRBJ2-3; D unresolved. V was clipped by 6 bases and J by 4 bases, with 10 bases between them. From germline, CDR1 is KGHDR and CDR2 SFDVKD. The CDR3 is made up of 13 amino acids. The DNA of the CDR3 is TGTGCCACCAGTCGTTTCGGGTCAGATACGCAGTATTTT. Translated, it gives CATSRFGSDTQYF.

This clonotype was detected a few times. V usage is TRBV20-1 and J usage is TRBJ2-7; 11 nucleotides line up with TRBD2. The trim removed 3 bases at V and 4 bases at J, leaving 5 bases unmatched. There are 14 residues in the CDR3. Germline values: CDR1 DFQATT, CDR2 SNEGSKA (reference sequence). The CDR3 region is CSASRSGREYEQYF. The DNA of the CDR3 is TGCAGTGCTAGTCGTAGCGGGAGGGAATACGAGCAGTACTTC.